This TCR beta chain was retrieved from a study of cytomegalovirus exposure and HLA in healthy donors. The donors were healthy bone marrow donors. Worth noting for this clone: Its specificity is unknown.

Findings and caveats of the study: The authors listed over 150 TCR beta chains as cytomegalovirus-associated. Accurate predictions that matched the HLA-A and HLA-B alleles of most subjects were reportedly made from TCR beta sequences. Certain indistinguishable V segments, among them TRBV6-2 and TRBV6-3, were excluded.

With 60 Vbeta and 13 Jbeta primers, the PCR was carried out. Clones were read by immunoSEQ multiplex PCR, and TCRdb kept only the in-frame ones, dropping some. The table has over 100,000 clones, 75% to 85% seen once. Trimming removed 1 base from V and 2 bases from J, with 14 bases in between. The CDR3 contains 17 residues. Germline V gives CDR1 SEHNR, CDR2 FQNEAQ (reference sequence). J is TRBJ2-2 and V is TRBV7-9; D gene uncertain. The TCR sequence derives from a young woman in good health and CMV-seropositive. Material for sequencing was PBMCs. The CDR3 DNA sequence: TGTGCCAGCAGCTTAGTTAGAATACAGAAAAACACCGGGGAGCTGTTTTTT. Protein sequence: CASSLVRIQKNTGELFF. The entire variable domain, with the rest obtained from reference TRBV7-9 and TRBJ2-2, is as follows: DTGVSQNPRHKITKRGQNVTFRCDPISEHNRLYWYRQTLGQGPEFLTYFQNEAQLEKSRLLSDRFSAERPKGSFSTLEIQRTEQGDSAMYLCASSLVRIQKNTGELFFGEGSRLTVL.